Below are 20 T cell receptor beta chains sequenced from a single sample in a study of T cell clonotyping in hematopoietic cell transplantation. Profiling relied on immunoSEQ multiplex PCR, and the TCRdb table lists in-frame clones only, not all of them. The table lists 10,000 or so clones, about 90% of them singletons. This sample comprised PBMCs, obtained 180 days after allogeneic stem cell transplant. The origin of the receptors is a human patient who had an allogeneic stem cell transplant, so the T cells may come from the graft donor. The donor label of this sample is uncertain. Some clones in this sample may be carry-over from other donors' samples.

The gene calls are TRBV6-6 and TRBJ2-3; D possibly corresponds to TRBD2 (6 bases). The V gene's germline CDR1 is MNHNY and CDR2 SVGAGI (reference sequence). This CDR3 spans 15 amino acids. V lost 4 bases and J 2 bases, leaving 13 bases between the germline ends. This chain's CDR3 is CASSFQGLSTDTQYF. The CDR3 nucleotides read TGTGCCAGCAGTTTCCAGGGACTCTCCACAGATACGCAGTATTTT.

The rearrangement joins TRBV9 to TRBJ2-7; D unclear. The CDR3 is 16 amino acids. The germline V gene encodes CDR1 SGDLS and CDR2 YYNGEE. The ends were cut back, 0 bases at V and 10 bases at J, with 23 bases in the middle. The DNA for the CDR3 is TGTGCCAGCAGCGTAGGGACCTCGACGGGCAGAACCCCTCAGTACTTC. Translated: CASSVGTSTGRTPQYF.

Here the CDR3 reads CASSPDIIEQYF. The CDR3 DNA reads as TGTGCCAGCAGTCCAGACATCATCGAGCAGTACTTC. The rearrangement links TRBV6-5 to TRBJ2-7, with D unclear. V was shortened by 5 bases and J by 6 bases, with 11 bases between the two germline ends. The CDR3 sequence is 12 residues long. Germline lookup yields CDR1 MNHEY and CDR2 SVGAGI.

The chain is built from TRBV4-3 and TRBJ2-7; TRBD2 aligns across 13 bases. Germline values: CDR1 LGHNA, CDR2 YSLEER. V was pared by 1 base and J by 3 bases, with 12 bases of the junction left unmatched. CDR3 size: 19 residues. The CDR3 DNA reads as TGCGCCAGCAGCCAAGGAAGTTACCCGGGACTAGCGGGGATCTACGAGCAGTACTTC. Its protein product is CASSQGSYPGLAGIYEQYF.

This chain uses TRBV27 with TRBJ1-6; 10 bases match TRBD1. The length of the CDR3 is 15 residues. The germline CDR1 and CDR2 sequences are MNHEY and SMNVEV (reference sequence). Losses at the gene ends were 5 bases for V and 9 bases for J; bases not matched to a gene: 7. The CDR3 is CASSPGDRGGSPLHF. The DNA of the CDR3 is TGTGCCAGCAGTCCGGGGGACAGGGGCGGTTCACCCCTCCACTTT.

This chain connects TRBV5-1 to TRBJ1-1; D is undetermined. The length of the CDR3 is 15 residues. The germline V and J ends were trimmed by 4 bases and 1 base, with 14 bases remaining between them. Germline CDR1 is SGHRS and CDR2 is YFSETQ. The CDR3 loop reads CASSPDPSQNTEAFF. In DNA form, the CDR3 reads TGCGCCAGCAGCCCGGACCCGAGCCAGAACACTGAAGCTTTCTTT.

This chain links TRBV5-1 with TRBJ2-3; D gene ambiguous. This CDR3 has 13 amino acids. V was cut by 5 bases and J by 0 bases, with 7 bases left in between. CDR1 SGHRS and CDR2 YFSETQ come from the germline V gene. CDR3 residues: CASRVRSTDTQYF. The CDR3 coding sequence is TGCGCCAGCAGAGTTAGAAGCACAGATACGCAGTATTTT.

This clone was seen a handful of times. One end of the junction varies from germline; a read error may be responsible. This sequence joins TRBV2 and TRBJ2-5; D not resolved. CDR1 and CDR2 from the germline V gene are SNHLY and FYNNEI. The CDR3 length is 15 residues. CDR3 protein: CASSEAVLVQQTQYF. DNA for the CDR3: TGTGCCAGCAGTGAAGCGGTCCTAGTCCAACAGACCCAGTACTTC. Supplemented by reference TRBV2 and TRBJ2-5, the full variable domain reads EPEVTQTPSHQVTQMGQEVILRCVPISNHLYFYWYRQILGQKVEFLVSFYNNEISEKSEIFDDQFSVERPDGSNFTLKIRSTKLEDSAMYFCASSEAVLVQQTQYFGPGTRLLVL.

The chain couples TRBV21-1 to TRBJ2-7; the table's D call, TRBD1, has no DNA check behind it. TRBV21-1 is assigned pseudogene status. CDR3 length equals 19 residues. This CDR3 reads CASSKKDRGEPRGYYEQYF. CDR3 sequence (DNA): TGTGCCAGCAGCAAAAAGGACAGGGGGGAGCCTCGCGGCTACTACGAGCAGTACTTC.

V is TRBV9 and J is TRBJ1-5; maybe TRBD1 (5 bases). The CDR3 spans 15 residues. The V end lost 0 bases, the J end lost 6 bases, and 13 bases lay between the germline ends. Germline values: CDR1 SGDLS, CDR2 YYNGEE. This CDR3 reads CASSVASGWGQPQHF. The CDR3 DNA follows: TGTGCCAGCAGCGTAGCGTCAGGGTGGGGTCAGCCCCAGCATTTT.

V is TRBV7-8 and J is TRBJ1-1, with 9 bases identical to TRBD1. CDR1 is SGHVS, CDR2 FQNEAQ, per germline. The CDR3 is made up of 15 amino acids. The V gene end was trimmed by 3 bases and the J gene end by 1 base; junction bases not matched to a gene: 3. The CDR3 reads CASSFGTGRNTEAFF. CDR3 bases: TGTGCCAGCAGCTTCGGGACAGGGCGGAACACTGAAGCTTTCTTT.

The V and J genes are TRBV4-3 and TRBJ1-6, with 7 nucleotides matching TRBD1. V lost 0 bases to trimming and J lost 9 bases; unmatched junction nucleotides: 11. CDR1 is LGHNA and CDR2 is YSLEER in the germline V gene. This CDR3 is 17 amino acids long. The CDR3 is CASSQDLGQLQISPLHF. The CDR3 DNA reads TGCGCCAGCAGCCAAGATCTGGGACAGTTACAAATTTCACCCCTCCACTTT.

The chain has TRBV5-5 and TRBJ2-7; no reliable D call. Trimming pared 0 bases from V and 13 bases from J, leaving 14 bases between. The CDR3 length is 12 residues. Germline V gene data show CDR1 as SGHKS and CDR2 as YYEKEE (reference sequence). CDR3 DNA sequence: TGTGCCAGCAGCTTGGCCTTGCAGGAAAGTTACTTC. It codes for CASSLALQESYF.

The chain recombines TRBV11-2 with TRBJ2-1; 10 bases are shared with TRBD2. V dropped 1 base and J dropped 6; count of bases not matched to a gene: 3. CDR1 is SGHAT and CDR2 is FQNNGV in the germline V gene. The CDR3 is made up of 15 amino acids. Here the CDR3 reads CASSLVLAGTNEQFF. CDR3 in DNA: TGTGCCAGCAGCTTAGTACTAGCGGGGACCAATGAGCAGTTCTTC.

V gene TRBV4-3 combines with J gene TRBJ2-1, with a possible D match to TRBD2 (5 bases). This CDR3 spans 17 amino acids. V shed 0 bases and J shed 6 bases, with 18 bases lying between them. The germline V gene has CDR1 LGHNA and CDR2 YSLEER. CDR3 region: CASSQDLLTSHRNEQFF. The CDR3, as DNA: TGCGCCAGCAGCCAAGATCTTCTCACTAGTCATCGCAATGAGCAGTTCTTC.

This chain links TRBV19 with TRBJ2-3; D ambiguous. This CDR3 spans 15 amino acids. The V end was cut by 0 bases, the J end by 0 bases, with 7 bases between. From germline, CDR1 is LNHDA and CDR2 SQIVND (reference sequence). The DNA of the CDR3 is TGTGCCAGTAGTATAGACCACGACAGCACAGATACGCAGTATTTT. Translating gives CASSIDHDSTDTQYF.

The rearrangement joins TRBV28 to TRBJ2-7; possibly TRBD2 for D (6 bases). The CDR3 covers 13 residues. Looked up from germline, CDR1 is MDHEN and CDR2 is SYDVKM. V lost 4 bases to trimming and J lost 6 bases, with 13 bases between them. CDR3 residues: CASSSPGDFEQYF. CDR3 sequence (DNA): TGTGCCAGCAGTTCTCCCGGGGACTTCGAGCAGTACTTC.

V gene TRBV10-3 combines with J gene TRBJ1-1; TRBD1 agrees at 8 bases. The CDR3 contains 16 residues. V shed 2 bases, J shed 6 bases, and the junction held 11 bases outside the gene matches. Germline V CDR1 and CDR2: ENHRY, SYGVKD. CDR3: CAISEVGEARGPEAFF. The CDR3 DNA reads TGTGCCATCAGTGAGGTGGGGGAGGCCAGGGGGCCTGAAGCTTTCTTT.

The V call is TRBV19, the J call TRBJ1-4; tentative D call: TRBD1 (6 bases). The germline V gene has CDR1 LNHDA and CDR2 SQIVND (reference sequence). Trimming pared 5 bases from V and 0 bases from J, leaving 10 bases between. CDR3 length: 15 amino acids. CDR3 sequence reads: CASSDPGATNEKLFF. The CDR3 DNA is TGTGCCAGTAGTGACCCAGGGGCAACTAATGAAAAACTGTTTTTT.

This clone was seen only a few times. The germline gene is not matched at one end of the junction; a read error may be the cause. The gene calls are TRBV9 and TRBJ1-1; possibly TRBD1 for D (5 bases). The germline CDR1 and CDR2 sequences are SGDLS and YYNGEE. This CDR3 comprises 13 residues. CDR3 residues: CASSVAPTTRGLF. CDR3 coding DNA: TGTGCCAGCAGCGTAGCCCCAACGACCCGGGGCCTCTTT.